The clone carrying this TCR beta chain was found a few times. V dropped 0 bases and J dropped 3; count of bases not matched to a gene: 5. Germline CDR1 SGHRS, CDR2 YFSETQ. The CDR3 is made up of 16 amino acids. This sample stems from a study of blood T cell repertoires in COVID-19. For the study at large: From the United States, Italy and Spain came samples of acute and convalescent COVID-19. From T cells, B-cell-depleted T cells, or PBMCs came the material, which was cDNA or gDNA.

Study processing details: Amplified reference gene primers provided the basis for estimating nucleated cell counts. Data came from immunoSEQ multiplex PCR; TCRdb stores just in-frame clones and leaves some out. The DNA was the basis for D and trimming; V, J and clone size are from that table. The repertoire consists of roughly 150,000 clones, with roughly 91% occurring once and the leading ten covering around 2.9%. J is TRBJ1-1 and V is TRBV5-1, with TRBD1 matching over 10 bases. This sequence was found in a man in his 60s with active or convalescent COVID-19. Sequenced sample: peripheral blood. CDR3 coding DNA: TGCGCCAGCAGCTTGGCCGGTGGACAGGGGGACACTGAAGCTTTCTTT. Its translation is CASSLAGGQGDTEAFF.